This T cell receptor (beta chain) was retrieved from a study of blood T cells in healthy people across ages. Study-level results: Researchers deemed the diversity estimates from one million T cells underestimates.

In the case of this clonotype: Its antigen is unknown.

The use of a sample-barcoded 5' primer and a J-beta primer mix characterized a second PCR of roughly 6 to 11 cycles. Every single cDNA molecule received a tag from a template-switch adaptor with 12 random nucleotides. A single record per CDR3 protein comes from TCRdb applying MiXCR to the 5' RACE reads. Among some 1,500,000 distinct CDR3 sequences, 35% to 45% were seen once, and the ten largest hold around 4%. The sample providers were healthy Caucasian people from Russia, aged about 6 to 100. The CDR3 is made up of 16 amino acids. Trimming took 1 base from V and 2 from J; bases not matched to a gene: 8. CDR1 LGHNA and CDR2 YSLEER come from the germline V gene.

The chain combines TRBV4-3 with TRBJ2-7; 7 bases match TRBD2. The sample taken for sequencing was blood. This receptor was obtained from a woman in her late teens or twenties in good health. CDR3 in DNA: TGCGCCAGCAGCCAAGGTTTAGCGGGCCAAACCTACGAGCAGTACTTC. It specifies CASSQGLAGQTYEQYF.